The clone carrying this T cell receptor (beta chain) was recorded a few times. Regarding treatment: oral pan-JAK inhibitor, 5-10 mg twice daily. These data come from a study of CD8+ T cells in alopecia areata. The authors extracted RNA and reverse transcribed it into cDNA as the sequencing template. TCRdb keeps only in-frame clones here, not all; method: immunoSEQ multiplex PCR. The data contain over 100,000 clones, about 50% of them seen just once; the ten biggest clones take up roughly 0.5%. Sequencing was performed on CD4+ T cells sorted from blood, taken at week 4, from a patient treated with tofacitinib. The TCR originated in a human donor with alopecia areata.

CDR3: CASSSYTAGSEKLFF. The CDR3 DNA follows: TGTGCCAGCAGTTCCTACACCGCGGGAAGCGAAAAACTGTTTTTT. This chain joins TRBV6-5 and TRBJ1-4, with D unresolved. The V end was cut by 4 bases, the J end by 8 bases, with 17 bases between. The CDR3 extends over 15 amino acids. CDR1 is MNHEY and CDR2 is SVGAGI in the germline V gene.